The present entry profiles one T cell receptor (beta chain) with its context. Antigen: not known. The assay was immunoSEQ multiplex PCR, and TCRdb's table has in-frame clones only and misses some. The sample contains 13,000 or so clones, just under 95% of which appear only once. The sample belongs to a study of T cell clonotyping in hematopoietic cell transplantation. Study-level findings and limits: After transplant, recipient diversity fell while pathologically expanded clonotypes grew through day 180. Graft donor and pretransplant recipient Inverse Simpson Index values predicted broader posttransplant TCR diversity. No sorting was done, leaving CD4 and CD8 contributions mixed.

The V gene lost 1 base and the J gene lost 8 bases, with 6 bases spanning the gap. The CDR3 spans 12 residues. Germline-derived CDR1 and CDR2 are SGHNT and YENEEA. This TCR was sampled from a female patient in her 50s who had an allogeneic stem cell transplant from an unrelated donor, so the T cells may come from the graft donor. Some clones in this sample may be carry-over from other donors' samples. The V and J genes are TRBV11-3 and TRBJ2-1, with D unclear. The source material was PBMCs, sampled 100 days after allogeneic stem cell transplant. The CDR3 sequence: CASSLAAHEQFF. The DNA of the CDR3 is TGTGCCAGCAGCTTAGCGGCCCATGAGCAGTTCTTC. Full variable domain (remainder filled in from reference TRBV11-3 and TRBJ2-1): EAGVVQSPRYKIIEKKQPVAFWCNPISGHNTLYWYLQNLGQGPELLIRYENEEAVDDSQLPKDRFSAERLKGVDSTLKIQPAELGDSAVYLCASSLAAHEQFFGPGTRLTVL.